The next 20 T cell receptor beta chains were all read from a single sample in a study of T cell responses to AZD1222 COVID-19 vaccine. The data were produced by immunoSEQ multiplex PCR, yet TCRdb's version contains in-frame clones alone and is incomplete. The data contain more than 140,000 clones, around 88% of them singletons. The specimen was peripheral blood, collected on day 0 of MenACWY control vaccination. All receptors come from an adult in good health.

V gene TRBV18 combines with J gene TRBJ2-7, with 7 bases matching TRBD1. V gave up 3 bases and J gave up 5 bases; unmatched junction bases: 1. The CDR3 has 12 amino acids. Germline values: CDR1 KGHSH, CDR2 LQKENI. The CDR3 DNA reads as TGTGCCAGCTCACCCGACAGGGACGAGCAGTACTTC. As protein: CASSPDRDEQYF.

This chain links TRBV18 with TRBJ1-2; the match to TRBD1 covers 10 bases. Germline V lookup: CDR1 KGHSH, CDR2 LQKENI. This CDR3 contains 18 residues. Trimming took 3 bases from V and 4 from J; bases not matched to a gene: 14. Here the CDR3 reads CASSPPNTGTGAIYGYTF. CDR3 DNA sequence: TGTGCCAGCTCACCCCCGAATACCGGGACAGGGGCAATCTATGGCTACACCTTC. Combining the CDR3 with reference TRBV18 and TRBJ1-2 gives the whole variable domain NAGVMQNPRHLVRRRGQEARLRCSPMKGHSHVYWYRQLPEEGLKFMVYLQKENIIDESGMPKERFSAEFPKEGPSILRIQQVVRGDSAAYFCASSPPNTGTGAIYGYTFGSGTRLTVV.

V gene TRBV6-5 combines with J gene TRBJ2-5, with D possibly being TRBD1 or TRBD2 (5 bases each). Germline loops: CDR1 MNHEY, CDR2 SVGAGI. This CDR3 comprises 13 residues. V was trimmed by 5 bases and J by 1 base, leaving 8 bases between them. The CDR3 loop reads CASSRGRQETQYF. CDR3 bases: TGTGCCAGCAGTAGGGGACGCCAAGAGACCCAGTACTTC.

The J gene is TRBJ2-7, the V gene TRBV27, with D tentatively TRBD1 (6 bases). CDR3 length equals 14 residues. Looked up from germline, CDR1 is MNHEY and CDR2 is SMNVEV (reference sequence). Trimming shortened V by 7 bases and J by 3 bases, and 16 bases separated the two germline ends. CDR3 residues: CASNPRDRIYEQYF. The CDR3 DNA reads TGTGCCAGCAACCCCCGAGACAGGATCTACGAGCAGTACTTC.

V gene TRBV24-1 combines with J gene TRBJ1-5, with TRBD1 matching over 7 bases. J gave up 0 bases and V 3 bases, and 10 bases lay outside the gene matches. The CDR3 is 18 amino acids. The germline gives CDR1 KGHDR, CDR2 SFDVKD. CDR3 sequence reads: CATSDGGTDFYSNQPQHF. The DNA of the CDR3 is TGTGCCACCAGTGATGGTGGGACAGACTTTTATAGCAATCAGCCCCAGCATTTT.

This clone was observed once. The chain has TRBV7-2 and TRBJ2-7; D gene unclear. The CDR3 is made up of 13 amino acids. The V and J ends lost 1 base and 4 bases respectively, with 8 bases between them. CDR1 is SGHTA, CDR2 FQGNSA, per germline. CDR3 DNA sequence: TGTGCCAGCAGCTTAGTCTCCAGTTACGAGCAGTACTTC. This gives the protein CASSLVSSYEQYF.

The chain recombines TRBV19 with TRBJ2-7; 9 bases are a match to TRBD1. This CDR3 contains 13 residues. The germline CDR1 and CDR2 sequences are LNHDA and SQIVND (reference sequence). The trim removed 5 bases at V and 5 bases at J, leaving 4 bases unmatched. The CDR3 nucleotides are TGTGCCAGTAGTTGGGACAGGGCCAACGAGCAGTACTTC. Translation: CASSWDRANEQYF.

The chain's CDR3 is CASSLRGADEKLFF. In nucleotides, the CDR3 is TGTGCCAGCAGCTTACGCGGGGCCGATGAAAAACTGTTTTTT. The chain carries TRBV7-2 and TRBJ1-4; possible D gene TRBD1, 5 bases. Germline V gives CDR1 SGHTA, CDR2 FQGNSA. The ends were cut back, 2 bases at V and 6 bases at J, with 10 bases in the middle. This CDR3 is built from 14 residues. The complete variable domain, with remaining parts taken from reference TRBV7-2 and TRBJ1-4, reads GAGVSQSPSNKVTEKGKDVELRCDPISGHTALYWYRQSLGQGLEFLIYFQGNSAPDKSGLPSDRFSAERTGGSVSTLTIQRTQQEDSAVYLCASSLRGADEKLFFGSGTQLSVL.

This clone has a single count. The chain employs TRBV18 and TRBJ2-2; 10 bases match TRBD2. J gave up 5 bases and V 0 bases, and 6 bases lay outside the gene matches. CDR3 length: 17 residues. Germline V gives CDR1 KGHSH, CDR2 LQKENI. CDR3 nucleotides: TGTGCCAGCTCACCACCGCGGGTAGCGGGAGGAACCGGGGAGCTGTTTTTT. It encodes CASSPPRVAGGTGELFF.

The chain is built from TRBV19 and TRBJ1-2; 7 bases match TRBD1. The J segment lost 4 bases and the V segment lost 6 bases, leaving 8 bases of the junction unmatched. The CDR3 has 14 amino acids. Germline V CDR1 and CDR2: LNHDA, SQIVND (reference sequence). The CDR3 is CASRTTGVTYGYTF. DNA for the CDR3: TGTGCCAGTAGAACTACAGGGGTTACCTATGGCTACACCTTC.

This sequence joins TRBV18 and TRBJ1-2; D gene unclear. In germline, CDR1 is KGHSH, CDR2 LQKENI. V lost 0 bases, J lost 6 bases, and 11 bases lay in between. This CDR3 is 14 amino acids long. The CDR3 nucleotides are TGTGCCAGCTCACCACCATCCTACCGGGATGGCTACACCTTC. Its translation is CASSPPSYRDGYTF.

The V and J genes are TRBV11-2 and TRBJ2-3, with D uncertain. Trimming took 4 bases from V and 4 from J, leaving 12 bases between them. CDR3 length equals 14 residues. The germline gives CDR1 SGHAT, CDR2 FQNNGV. In DNA form, the CDR3 reads TGTGCCAGCAGCTCTTCCCTTTGGGCAGATACGCAGTATTTT. This encodes CASSSSLWADTQYF.

This clone was counted a single time. The chain combines TRBV18 with TRBJ1-2, with D tentatively TRBD1 (5 bases). V dropped 2 bases and J dropped 8 bases, with 12 bases sitting between them. Germline CDR1 and CDR2: KGHSH and LQKENI. This CDR3 is 13 amino acids long. CDR3 loop: CASSPSGLQGYTF. DNA of the CDR3: TGTGCCAGCTCACCATCAGGGCTGCAGGGCTACACCTTC. The full variable domain, completed using reference TRBV18 and TRBJ1-2, is NAGVMQNPRHLVRRRGQEARLRCSPMKGHSHVYWYRQLPEEGLKFMVYLQKENIIDESGMPKERFSAEFPKEGPSILRIQQVVRGDSAAYFCASSPSGLQGYTFGSGTRLTVV.

The chain uses TRBV4-2 and TRBJ2-5; D is perhaps TRBD1 (7 bases). The CDR3 extends over 15 amino acids. The V and J ends lost 1 base and 3 bases respectively, with 12 bases between them. Germline assignment: CDR1 LGHNA and CDR2 YNFKEQ. The CDR3 DNA reads TGTGCCAGCAGCCAAGTAACCAGGGGGGAAGAGACCCAGTACTTC. Encoded protein: CASSQVTRGEETQYF.

This rearrangement joins TRBV30 to TRBJ1-3, with 8 bases that match TRBD1. Germline values: CDR1 GTSNPN, CDR2 SVGIG (reference sequence). CDR3 size: 15 residues. V was pared by 2 bases and J by 0 bases, with 3 bases of the junction left unmatched. The DNA for the CDR3 is TGTGCCTGGAGTCGGACAGGGAGCTCTGGAAACACCATATATTTT. Encoded protein: CAWSRTGSSGNTIYF.

The table lists this clone with a count of one. This chain links TRBV28 with TRBJ2-1; no reliable D call. Trimming stripped 3 bases from V and 4 bases from J, with 4 bases between. This CDR3 region has 12 residues. CDR1 is MDHEN, CDR2 SYDVKM, per germline. The CDR3 spells CASSLAYNEQFF. The CDR3 coding sequence is TGTGCCAGCAGTTTGGCGTACAATGAGCAGTTCTTC.

The chain is built from TRBV6-2 or TRBV6-3 and TRBJ1-6, with D perhaps matching TRBD1 (5 bases). The CDR3 covers 15 residues. V lost 6 bases and J 3 bases, leaving 12 bases between the germline ends. Germline loops: CDR1 MNHEY, CDR2 SVGEGT. The CDR3 protein is CASSRGGNYNSPLHF. DNA of the CDR3: TGTGCCAGCAGCCGGGGGGGGAACTATAATTCACCCCTCCACTTT.

The gene calls are TRBV2 and TRBJ1-1, with D tentatively TRBD1 (5 bases). Per the germline V gene, CDR1 is SNHLY and CDR2 is FYNNEI. The germline V and J ends were trimmed by 7 bases and 8 bases, with 11 bases remaining between them. This CDR3 contains 11 residues. The CDR3 DNA is TGTGCCAGCAATTTCAGGGTGGAAGCTTTCTTT. Amino acids: CASNFRVEAFF.

This chain connects TRBV4-1 to TRBJ1-2; 7 nucleotides match TRBD1. J gave up 6 bases and V 4 bases, and 8 bases lay outside the gene matches. Germline assignment: CDR1 MGHRA and CDR2 YSYEKL. The CDR3 spans 14 residues. DNA for the CDR3: TGCGCCAGCAGCCGGTTAGGGGGCGAAAATGGCTACACCTTC. This sequence encodes CASSRLGGENGYTF.

The chain uses TRBV9 and TRBJ2-7; D is ambiguous. The germline V gene encodes CDR1 SGDLS and CDR2 YYNGEE. V dropped 4 bases and J dropped 3 bases, with 14 bases sitting between them. The CDR3 length is 14 residues. The CDR3: CASSPNPSGYEQYF. CDR3 DNA: TGTGCCAGCAGCCCAAACCCCTCTGGCTACGAGCAGTACTTC.